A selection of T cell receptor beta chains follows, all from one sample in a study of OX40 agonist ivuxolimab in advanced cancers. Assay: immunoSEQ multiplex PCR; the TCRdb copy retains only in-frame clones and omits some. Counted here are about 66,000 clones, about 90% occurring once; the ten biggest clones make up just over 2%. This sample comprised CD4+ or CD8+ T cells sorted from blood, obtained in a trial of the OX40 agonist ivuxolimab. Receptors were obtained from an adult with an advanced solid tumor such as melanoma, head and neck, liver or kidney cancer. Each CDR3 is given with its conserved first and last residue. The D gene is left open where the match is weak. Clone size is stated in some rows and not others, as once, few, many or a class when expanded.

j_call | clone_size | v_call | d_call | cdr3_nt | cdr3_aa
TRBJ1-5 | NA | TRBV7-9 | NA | TGTGCCAGCAGCTTAGAGGCCGGGACAACATCAGGCAATCAGCCCCAGCATTTT | CASSLEAGTTSGNQPQHF
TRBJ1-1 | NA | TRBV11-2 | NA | TGTGCCAGCAGCCCTGGACGGGGGAACACTGAAGCTTTCTTT | CASSPGRGNTEAFF
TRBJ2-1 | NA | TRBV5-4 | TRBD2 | TGTGCCAGCAGCTTGGCGTCTAGCGGGGGGCGGGAGCAGTTCTTC | CASSLASSGGREQFF
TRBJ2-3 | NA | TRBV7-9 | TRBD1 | TGTGCCAGCAGCACAGGGGATAGCACAGATACGCAGTATTTT | CASSTGDSTDTQYF
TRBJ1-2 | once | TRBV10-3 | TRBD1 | TGTGCCATCAGTCGCGATGAACAGGGGGCGGATGGCTACACCTTC | CAISRDEQGADGYTF
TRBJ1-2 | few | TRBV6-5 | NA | TGTGCCAGCAGTTACGAGGCCCGACAAAACTATGGCTACACCTTC | CASSYEARQNYGYTF
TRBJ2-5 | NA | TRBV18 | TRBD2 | TGTGCCAGCTCACACGCCGGCGGGAGAGGGTTGGGAGAGACCCAGTACTTC | CASSHAGGRGLGETQYF
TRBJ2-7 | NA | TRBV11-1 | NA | TGTGCCAGCAGCTTATCTCCAGGACCCTACGAGCAGTACTTC | CASSLSPGPYEQYF
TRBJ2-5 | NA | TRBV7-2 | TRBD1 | TGTGCCAGCAGCTTAGGATCAGGGGGCATAGTCCAAGAGACCCAGTACTTC | CASSLGSGGIVQETQYF
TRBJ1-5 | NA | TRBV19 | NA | TGTGCCAGTTCTGGTGGGGGCAATCAGCCCCAGCATTTT | CASSGGGNQPQHF
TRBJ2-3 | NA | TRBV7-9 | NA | TGTGCCAGCAGCCCGACTAGTGATACGCAGTATTTT | CASSPTSDTQYF
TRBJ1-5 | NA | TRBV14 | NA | TGTGCCAGCAGCCAAGATTATTATACGGACCAGCATTTT | CASSQDYYTDQHF
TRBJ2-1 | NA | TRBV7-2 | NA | TGTGCCAGCAGTGCTAACTACCGGGGCAATGAGCAGTTCTTC | CASSANYRGNEQFF
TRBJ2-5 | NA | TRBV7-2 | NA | TGTGCCAGCAGCTTAGCGCGGGAGACCCAGTACTTC | CASSLARETQYF
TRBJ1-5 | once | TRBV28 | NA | TGTGCCAGCAGTCCATCCGGGGGAGGGCAACAGCCCCAGCATTTT | CASSPSGGGQQPQHF
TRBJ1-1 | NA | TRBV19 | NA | TGTGCCAGTAGTATAGGGGGAGGGAAGGGCGCTGAAGCTTTCTTT | CASSIGGGKGAEAFF
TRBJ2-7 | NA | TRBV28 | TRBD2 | TGTGCCAGCAGTTGGGGGGGGACTATGGAGCAGTACTTC | CASSWGGTMEQYF
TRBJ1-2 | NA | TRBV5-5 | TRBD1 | TGTGCCAGCAGCCTCTCGACAGGGAATGGCTACACCTTC | CASSLSTGNGYTF
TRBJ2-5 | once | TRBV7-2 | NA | TGTGCCAGCAGCTTATTACAACAAGAGACCCAGTACTTC | CASSLLQQETQYF
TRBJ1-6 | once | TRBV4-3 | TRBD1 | TGCGCCAGCAGCCAGGAGCCGGGACAGGAAAGTTCACCCCTCCACTTT | CASSQEPGQESSPLHF
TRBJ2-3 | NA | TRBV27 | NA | TGTGCCAGCAGTTTCGCGTCAGTCCTTAGCACAGATACGCAGTATTTT | CASSFASVLSTDTQYF
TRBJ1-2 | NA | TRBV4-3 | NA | TGCGCCAGCAGCCAAGACGGGAGATATGGCTACACCTTC | CASSQDGRYGYTF
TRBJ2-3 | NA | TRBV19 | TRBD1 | TGTGCCAGTAGTCCCGCGGGACAGGGGGGCACAGATACGCAGTATTTT | CASSPAGQGGTDTQYF
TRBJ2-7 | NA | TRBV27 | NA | TGTGCCAGCAAGCGGACGGGTTCCAGCTCCTACGAGCAGTACTTC | CASKRTGSSSYEQYF
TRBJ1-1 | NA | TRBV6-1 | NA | TGTGCCAGCAGTGCTATGGACAGCGGTACTGAAGCTTTCTTT | CASSAMDSGTEAFF
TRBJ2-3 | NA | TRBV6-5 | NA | TGTGCCAGCAGTTACGGGGGGCTCGCCACAGATACGCAGTATTTT | CASSYGGLATDTQYF
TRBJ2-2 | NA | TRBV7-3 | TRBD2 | TGTGCCAGCAGCTTCGGGACTAGTGTTCCCGGGGAGCTGTTTTTT | CASSFGTSVPGELFF
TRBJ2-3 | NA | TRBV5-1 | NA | TGCGCCAGCAGCTTGGTAAGGACGACAGATACGCAGTATTTT | CASSLVRTTDTQYF
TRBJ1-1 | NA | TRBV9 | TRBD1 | TGTGCCAGCACCGTAGGGGCAGGGGGCGGGTTCACTGAAGCTTTCTTT | CASTVGAGGGFTEAFF